Sequencing of this T cell receptor beta chain was carried out in a study of T cell responses to AZD1222 COVID-19 vaccine. The table came from immunoSEQ multiplex PCR; TCRdb's copy has only in-frame clones and leaves some out. The table lists 180,000 or so clones, about 89% of them singletons, with about 1.8% in the top ten. For this clone: The antigen is undetermined.

Researchers grouped second doses given at about 4 or about 12 weeks into one pool. V shed 6 bases, J shed 5 bases, and the junction held 10 bases outside the gene matches. CDR1 is KGHSH, CDR2 LQKENI, per germline. The CDR3 has 15 residues. General study findings and limits: Elevations in Spike-specific TCR breadth and depth followed administration of two AZD1222 doses.

Sample: peripheral blood, taken 28 days after the second AZD1222 dose. This TCR was sampled from an adult who received the AZD1222 COVID-19 vaccine. This rearrangement joins TRBV18 to TRBJ2-7, with 10 positions matching TRBD2. In nucleotides, the CDR3 is TGTGCCAGCTCTCCCGCCTTAGCGGGAGGTAACGAGCAGTACTTC. Translated: CASSPALAGGNEQYF.